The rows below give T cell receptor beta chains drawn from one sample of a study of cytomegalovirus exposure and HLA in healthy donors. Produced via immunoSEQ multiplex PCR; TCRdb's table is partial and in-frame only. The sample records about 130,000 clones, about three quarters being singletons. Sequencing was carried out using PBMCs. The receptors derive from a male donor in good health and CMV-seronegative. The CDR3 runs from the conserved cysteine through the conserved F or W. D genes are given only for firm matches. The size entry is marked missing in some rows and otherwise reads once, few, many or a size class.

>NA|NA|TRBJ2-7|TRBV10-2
TGCGCCAGCACCGGCCGGGACAAGTCCTACGAGCAGTACTTC
CASTGRDKSYEQYF
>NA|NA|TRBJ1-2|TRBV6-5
TGTGCCTCTCAGGGCTACACCTTC
CASQGYTF
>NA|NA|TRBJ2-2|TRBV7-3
TGTGCCAGCAGCTCTCAGGGGAGAGAGCTGTTTTTT
CASSSQGRELFF
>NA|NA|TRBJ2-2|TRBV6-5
TGTGCCAGCAGTTCTACGGACTATACGAACACCGGGGAGCTGTTTTTT
CASSSTDYTNTGELFF
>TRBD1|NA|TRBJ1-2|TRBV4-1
TGCGCCAGCAGCCAGGTTCGACAGGGGGCGATGGGCTACACCTTC
CASSQVRQGAMGYTF
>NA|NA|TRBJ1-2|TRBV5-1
TGCGCCAGCAGCTACTCGCACCAGGGGAACTATGGCTACACCTTC
CASSYSHQGNYGYTF
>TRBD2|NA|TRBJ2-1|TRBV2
TGTGCCAGGACGATGACTAGCGGGGCATACAATGAGCAGTTCTTC
CARTMTSGAYNEQFF
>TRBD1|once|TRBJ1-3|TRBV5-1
TGCGCCAGCAGCGTGAGACAGGGGGGAAACACCATATATTTT
CASSVRQGGNTIYF
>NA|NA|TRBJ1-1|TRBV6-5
TGTGCCAGCAGTTACCCGCCTATGGCTGAAGCTTTCTTT
CASSYPPMAEAFF
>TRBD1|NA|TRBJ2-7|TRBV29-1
TGCAGCGTTTGGGACAGCCCCTACGAGCAGTACTTC
CSVWDSPYEQYF
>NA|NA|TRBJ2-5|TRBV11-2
TGTGCCAGCAGCTTAGGACAGACCCAACAAGAGACCCAGTACTTC
CASSLGQTQQETQYF
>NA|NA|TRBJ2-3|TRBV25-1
TGTGCCAGCAGTGATCGAGGCCACTCCACAGATACGCAGTATTTT
CASSDRGHSTDTQYF
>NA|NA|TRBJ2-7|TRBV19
TGTGCCAGTAGCCAGCAGGGTTACGAGCAGTACTTC
CASSQQGYEQYF
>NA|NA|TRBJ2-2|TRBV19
TGTGCCAGTAGGCGTGGGAACACCGGGGAGCTGTTTTTT
CASRRGNTGELFF
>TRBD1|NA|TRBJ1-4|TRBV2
TGTGCCAGCACCAGGACAGGGTCCGAAAAACTGTTTTTT
CASTRTGSEKLFF
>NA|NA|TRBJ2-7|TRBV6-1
TGTGCCACACACTCTTGGGGGGGGCTTTACGAGCAGTACTTC
CATHSWGGLYEQYF
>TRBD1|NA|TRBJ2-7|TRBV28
TGTGCCAGCCGACAGGGACCCTACGAGCAGTACTTC
CASRQGPYEQYF
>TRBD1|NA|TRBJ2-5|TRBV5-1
TGCGCCAGCAGCACCACAGGGGCCCAAGAGACCCAGTACTTC
CASSTTGAQETQYF
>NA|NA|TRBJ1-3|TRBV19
TGTGCCAGTAGTCTAAGGACAACCGGAAACACCATATATTTT
CASSLRTTGNTIYF
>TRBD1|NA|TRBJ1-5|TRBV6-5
TGTGCCAGCAGGCGGACAGGGGGTCATCGGCAGCCCCAGCATTTT
CASRRTGGHRQPQHF
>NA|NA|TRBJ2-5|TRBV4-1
TGCGCCAGCAGCCCCTACACGGGGTCTCAAGAGACCCAGTACTTC
CASSPYTGSQETQYF
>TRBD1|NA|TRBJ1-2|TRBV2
TGTGCCAACGCTCGTAGGGGGCTGGGGGGCTACACCTTC
CANARRGLGGYTF
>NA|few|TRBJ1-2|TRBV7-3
TGTGCCAGCAGCTTCAACGAGGGAAGTGGCTACACCTTC
CASSFNEGSGYTF
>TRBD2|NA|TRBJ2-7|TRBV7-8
TGTGCCAGCAGCTTAACACGCTGGACTAGCCCCTACGAGCAGTACTTC
CASSLTRWTSPYEQYF
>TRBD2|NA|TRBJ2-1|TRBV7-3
TGTGCCAGCAGCTCCCTAGCGGGGGATTACAATGAGCAGTTCTTC
CASSSLAGDYNEQFF